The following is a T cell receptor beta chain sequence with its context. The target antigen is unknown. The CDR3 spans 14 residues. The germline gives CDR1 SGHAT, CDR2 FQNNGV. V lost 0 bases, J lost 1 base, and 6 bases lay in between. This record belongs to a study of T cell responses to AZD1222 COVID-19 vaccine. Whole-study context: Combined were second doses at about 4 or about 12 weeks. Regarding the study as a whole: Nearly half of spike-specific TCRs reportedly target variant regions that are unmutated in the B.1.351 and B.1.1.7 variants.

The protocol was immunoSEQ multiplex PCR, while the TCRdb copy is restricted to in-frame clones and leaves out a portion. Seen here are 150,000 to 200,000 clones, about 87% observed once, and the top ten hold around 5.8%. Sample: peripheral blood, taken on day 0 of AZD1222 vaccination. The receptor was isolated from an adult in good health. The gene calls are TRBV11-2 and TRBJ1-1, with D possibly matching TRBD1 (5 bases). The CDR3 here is CASSLDTGNTEAFF. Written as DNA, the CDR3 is TGTGCCAGCAGCTTAGACACAGGGAACACTGAAGCTTTCTTT.